This TCR beta chain originates from a study of shared clonotypes between healthy human individuals. In this sample, this clone turned up once. The CDR3 is 12 amino acids. Germline assignment: CDR1 LNHNV and CDR2 YYDKDF (reference sequence). Trimming pared 0 bases from V and 10 bases from J, leaving 6 bases between. Genomic DNA, for the unsorted samples, came from 75 million to 95 million PBMCs. Investigators spread the genomic DNA of each subset evenly over several immunoSEQ plates. Only in-frame clones appear in the TCRdb table, and some are missing; sequencing was by immunoSEQ multiplex PCR. Counted here are 450,000 to 550,000 clones, 70% to 80% occurring once; the ten biggest clones make up 10% to 15%.

The receptor's source is a woman in her thirties or forties in good health. Some clones in this sample may be carry-over from other donors' samples. The sample was PBMCs. The V call is TRBV15, the J call TRBJ1-4; D uncertain. This CDR3 is CATSRDWLKLFF. The CDR3 DNA reads TGTGCCACCAGCAGAGATTGGTTAAAACTGTTTTTT.